This TCR beta chain derives from a study of Graves' ophthalmopathy and Graves' hyperthyroidism. In this sample, this clonotype turned up many times. This CDR3 region has 14 residues. V was trimmed by 0 bases and J by 3 bases, leaving 10 bases between them. The germline V gene has CDR1 SGDLS and CDR2 YYNGEE. The authors amplified TCR beta CDR3 regions, and they did so from RNA transcripts for repertoire sequencing. The first-round RT-PCR employed HTBI primers together with the Qiagen OneStep RT-PCR kit. A multiplex PCR was then performed as the second round. TCRdb passed the multiplex PCR reads through MiXCR, listing each CDR3 protein once. The sample has 350,000 to 450,000 distinct CDR3 sequences; around 21% are singletons.

This chain connects TRBV9 to TRBJ2-7; a possible D gene is TRBD2 (5 bases). Input material: peripheral blood. The sequence came from a woman aged 18 to 35 with stable Graves' hyperthyroidism. DNA for the CDR3: TGTGCCAGCAGCGTAGAAGCTAGCAGCTACGAGCAGTACTTC. Translating gives CASSVEASSYEQYF.